One sample yielded the 25 T cell receptor beta chains listed below, sequenced in a study of T-cell memory formation after mild COVID-19. TCRdb re-derived calls from the 5' RACE reads in MiXCR, one entry per CDR3 protein. This table holds 350,000 to 550,000 distinct CDR3 sequences, more than 15% found once. Sequences were obtained from PBMCs or a T cell subset sorted from them (not recorded which). These TCRs come from a man aged 18 to 29 who had mild COVID-19 (a few samples of this study predate the infection). Cell type and time point are not known.

V gene TRBV30 combines with J gene TRBJ1-6; unclear D gene. The CDR3 runs to 14 residues. The germline V gene encodes CDR1 GTSNPN and CDR2 SVGIG (reference sequence). The V end lost 0 bases, the J end lost 7 bases, and 10 bases lay between the germline ends. This CDR3 reads CAWSVTRVNSPLHF. The CDR3 nucleotides read TGTGCCTGGAGTGTAACCCGGGTAAATTCACCCCTCCACTTT.

This chain's CDR3 is CASSQDGTGSWEQYF. The CDR3 region has the DNA TGTGCCAGCAGCCAAGACGGAACAGGGAGTTGGGAGCAGTACTTC. The J gene is TRBJ2-7, the V gene TRBV4-2; weak D call: TRBD1 (6 bases). Germline values: CDR1 LGHNA, CDR2 YNFKEQ. CDR3 length: 15 amino acids. V gave up 0 bases and J gave up 7 bases, with 16 bases separating them.

The chain links TRBV28 to TRBJ1-5; no clear D gene. V lost 6 bases and J lost 0, with 12 bases in between. CDR1 is MDHEN, CDR2 SYDVKM, per germline. The CDR3 sequence is 15 residues long. The CDR3 DNA sequence: TGTGCCAGCAGCCCCGGGAGCAATAGCAATCAGCCCCAGCATTTT. Amino acids: CASSPGSNSNQPQHF.

This chain uses TRBV7-2 with TRBJ2-2; D gene uncertain. The ends were cut back, 2 bases at V and 0 bases at J, with 7 bases in the middle. CDR3 length: 15 amino acids. Germline lookup yields CDR1 SGHTA and CDR2 FQGNSA. The CDR3 DNA sequence: TGTGCCAGCAGCTTACCATTTTCGAACACCGGGGAGCTGTTTTTT. Translating it yields CASSLPFSNTGELFF.

This chain uses TRBV12-3 or TRBV12-4 with TRBJ2-3; 7 nucleotides line up with TRBD2. Trimming cost V 5 bases and J 2 bases; bases outside gene matches: 10. The CDR3 contains 16 residues. CDR3 coding DNA: TGTGCCAGCAGTGTGCGGGGAGGGGCCTACACAGATACGCAGTATTTT. Translated: CASSVRGGAYTDTQYF.

V usage is TRBV4-2 and J usage is TRBJ2-3; maybe TRBD2 (6 bases). This CDR3 has 14 residues. Germline CDR1 and CDR2: LGHNA and YNFKEQ. V lost 1 base, J lost 6 bases, and 11 bases lay in between. The CDR3 loop reads CASSQVGTLDTQYF. The CDR3 coding sequence is TGTGCCAGCAGCCAAGTGGGGACTTTGGATACGCAGTATTTT.

This clonotype has more than one count but fewer than ten. The genes are TRBV27 and TRBJ2-5; maybe TRBD1 (6 bases). Trimming took 5 bases from V and 5 from J, leaving 21 bases between them. The CDR3 sequence is 16 residues long. Germline V gene data show CDR1 as MNHEY and CDR2 as SMNVEV (reference sequence). The CDR3 loop reads CASSEETGGVWETQYF. In DNA, the CDR3 is TGTGCCAGCAGTGAAGAGACAGGCGGCGTTTGGGAGACCCAGTACTTC.

The chain combines TRBV15 with TRBJ1-5; the D gene is possibly TRBD1 (5 bases). Germline assignment: CDR1 LNHNV and CDR2 YYDKDF (reference sequence). Between the trimmed V and J ends, which lost 3 bases and 2 bases, there was a span of 5 bases. This CDR3 has 13 amino acids. Here the CDR3 reads CATSSRGNQPQHF. CDR3 nucleotide sequence: TGTGCCACCAGCAGCAGGGGCAATCAGCCCCAGCATTTT.

The chain couples TRBV20-1 to TRBJ1-5; 8 bases are a match to TRBD1. This CDR3 is built from 16 residues. Per the germline V gene, CDR1 is DFQATT and CDR2 is SNEGSKA (reference sequence). V was clipped by 4 bases and J by 0 bases; unmatched bases: 8. CDR3 region: CSAKILQGVSNQPQHF. The DNA for the CDR3 is TGCAGTGCTAAGATCTTACAGGGGGTTAGCAATCAGCCCCAGCATTTT.

CDR3 sequence: CASSAAGFAYGYTF. The CDR3 DNA sequence: TGTGCCAGCAGCGCGGCAGGGTTTGCCTATGGCTACACCTTC. The rearrangement joins TRBV11-2 to TRBJ1-2; TRBD1 might be the D (5 bases). There are 14 residues in the CDR3. Trimming removed 5 bases at V and 4 bases at J, with 14 bases between. Germline V gene sequence: CDR1 SGHAT, CDR2 FQNNGV.

V and J are TRBV7-9 and TRBJ1-2; 8 nucleotides align to TRBD1. With V trimmed by 0 bases and J by 4 bases, 4 bases remained unmatched. There are 15 residues in the CDR3. Germline-derived CDR1 and CDR2 are SEHNR and FQNEAQ (reference sequence). CDR3 loop: CASSLAGQGLYGYTF. CDR3 in DNA: TGTGCCAGCAGCTTAGCAGGACAGGGCCTCTATGGCTACACCTTC. The whole variable domain, filled in from reference TRBV7-9 and TRBJ1-2, reads DTGVSQNPRHKITKRGQNVTFRCDPISEHNRLYWYRQTLGQGPEFLTYFQNEAQLEKSRLLSDRFSAERPKGSFSTLEIQRTEQGDSAMYLCASSLAGQGLYGYTFGSGTRLTVV.

This clonotype was seen at least ten times. V is TRBV20-1 and J is TRBJ1-1; D is undetermined. Trimming left V 2 bases short and J 1 base short, with 5 bases between. This CDR3 contains 12 residues. Germline V gene sequence: CDR1 DFQATT, CDR2 SNEGSKA (reference sequence). CDR3 amino acids: CSARPRNTEAFF. The CDR3 bases are TGCAGTGCTAGACCCAGGAACACTGAAGCTTTCTTT.

CDR3 coding DNA: TGTGCCAGCAGACAGGGTTGGACTGAAGCTTTCTTT. It specifies CASRQGWTEAFF. The chain joins TRBV6-2 or TRBV6-3 to TRBJ1-1; a possible D gene is TRBD1 (6 bases). The length of the CDR3 is 12 residues. CDR1 is MNHEY, CDR2 SVGEGT, per germline. Trimming pared 6 bases from V and 5 bases from J, leaving 10 bases between.

A few counts support this clonotype. The chain combines TRBV6-6 with TRBJ1-4; D possibly corresponds to TRBD1 (6 bases). Trimming left V 5 bases short and J 4 bases short, with 14 bases between. Germline V gene sequence: CDR1 MNHNY, CDR2 SVGAGI (reference sequence). This CDR3 has 15 amino acids. This chain's CDR3 is CASSTPTGGNEKLFF. DNA for the CDR3: TGTGCCAGCAGTACCCCGACAGGTGGTAATGAAAAACTGTTTTTT.

This clonotype appeared many times. The CDR3 nucleotides are TGTGCCAGCAGGTCGGGACTAGCGGGGCCAATACCATACGAGCAGTACTTC. It is translated as CASRSGLAGPIPYEQYF. The V gene is TRBV7-2, the J gene TRBJ2-7, with TRBD2 matching over 13 bases. The V gene end was trimmed by 6 bases and the J gene end by 4 bases; junction bases not matched to a gene: 12. The CDR3 runs 17 residues. The germline V gene has CDR1 SGHTA and CDR2 FQGNSA.

This clonotype was counted only a few times. The genes are TRBV6-6 and TRBJ2-7; D is tentatively TRBD1 or TRBD2 (5 bases each). V gave up 5 bases and J gave up 3 bases, with 14 bases separating them. Germline CDR1 MNHNY, CDR2 SVGAGI (reference sequence). The CDR3 consists of 14 residues. The CDR3 region has the DNA TGTGCCAGCAGTCCTGCCGGGACGGACTACGAGCAGTACGTC. As protein: CASSPAGTDYEQYV.

This clonotype occurred a few times. The genes are TRBV10-3 and TRBJ1-2; D not certain. The germline V gene has CDR1 ENHRY and CDR2 SYGVKD. CDR3 size: 13 residues. V was trimmed by 7 bases and J by 4 bases, leaving 13 bases between them. The CDR3 loop is CAITEQPVYGYTF. The CDR3 DNA sequence: TGTGCCATCACCGAACAACCCGTCTATGGCTACACCTTC.

This clonotype was detected only a few times. The V gene is TRBV30, the J gene TRBJ2-7; D may match TRBD1 or TRBD2 (5 bases each). The CDR3 totals 14 residues. Germline CDR1 is GTSNPN and CDR2 is SVGIG (reference sequence). V was cut by 3 bases and J by 5 bases, with 17 bases left in between. The CDR3 sequence is CAWSKGQGVNEQYF. Here the CDR3 DNA reads TGTGCCTGGAGCAAGGGGCAGGGAGTCAACGAGCAGTACTTC.

In this sample, this clonotype turned up a few times. The chain uses TRBV10-3 and TRBJ2-7; D gene unclear. Trimming removed 0 bases from V and 3 bases from J, with 9 bases in between. The length of the CDR3 is 14 residues. Germline CDR1 ENHRY, CDR2 SYGVKD. The CDR3 bases are TGTGCCATCAGTGAGTCTGGAACAATCTACGAGCAGTACGTC. The encoded protein is CAISESGTIYEQYV.

The chain is built from TRBV7-2 and TRBJ2-5; 13 nucleotides match TRBD2. The J segment lost 5 bases and the V segment lost 5 bases, leaving 14 bases of the junction unmatched. CDR3 length: 18 residues. CDR1 and CDR2 (germline): SGHTA, FQGNSA. CDR3 protein: CASSLGLAGVTQGETQYF. The CDR3 DNA reads TGTGCCAGCAGCCTAGGACTAGCGGGGGTCACCCAGGGGGAGACCCAGTACTTC. The whole variable domain, filled in from reference TRBV7-2 and TRBJ2-5, reads GAGVSQSPSNKVTEKGKDVELRCDPISGHTALYWYRQSLGQGLEFLIYFQGNSAPDKSGLPSDRFSAERTGGSVSTLTIQRTQQEDSAVYLCASSLGLAGVTQGETQYFGPGTRLLVL.

The V gene is TRBV27, the J gene TRBJ1-6; D remains unclear. CDR1 is MNHEY, CDR2 SMNVEV, per germline (reference sequence). Trimming took 6 bases from V and 6 from J, leaving 6 bases between them. The CDR3 has 12 residues. CDR3 in DNA: TGTGCCAGCAGGGCCGTTAATTCACCCCTCCACTTT. Protein product: CASRAVNSPLHF.

The rearrangement links TRBV11-2 to TRBJ2-3; possibly TRBD1 for D (6 bases). Trimming removed 4 bases at V and 3 bases at J, with 11 bases between. CDR1 and CDR2 from the germline V gene are SGHAT and FQNNGV. CDR3 length equals 14 residues. CDR3 region: CASSSGQQTDTQYF. As DNA, the CDR3 is TGTGCCAGCAGCTCTGGACAGCAGACAGATACGCAGTATTTT. The whole variable domain, filled in from reference TRBV11-2 and TRBJ2-3, reads EAGVAQSPRYKIIEKRQSVAFWCNPISGHATLYWYQQILGQGPKLLIQFQNNGVVDDSQLPKDRFSAERLKGVDSTLKIQPAKLEDSAVYLCASSSGQQTDTQYFGPGTRLTVL.

The CDR3, as DNA: TGTGCCAGCGGGGGCCCCACAGATACGCAGTATTTT. As protein: CASGGPTDTQYF. This rearrangement joins TRBV28 to TRBJ2-3; maybe TRBD1 (6 bases). V lost 8 bases and J 2 bases, leaving 8 bases between the germline ends. The V gene's germline CDR1 is MDHEN and CDR2 SYDVKM. CDR3 length: 12 amino acids.

The chain joins TRBV20-1 to TRBJ1-2, with 10 bases matching TRBD1. The germline CDR1 and CDR2 sequences are DFQATT and SNEGSKA (reference sequence). CDR3 size: 16 residues. The V gene end was trimmed by 1 base and the J gene end by 7 bases; junction bases not matched to a gene: 12. CDR3 coding DNA: TGCAGTGCTAGAGCCGTGTTCCGGACAGGGGGAAGTGGCTACACCTTC. Residues: CSARAVFRTGGSGYTF.

The chain couples TRBV6-2 or TRBV6-3 to TRBJ2-7; TRBD2 matches 7 bases. The junction had 8 bases not matched to a gene; V was cut back by 4 bases and J by 2 bases. CDR1 and CDR2 (germline): MNHEY, SVGEGT. CDR3 length equals 15 residues. CDR3: CASSFERGRAYEQYF. CDR3 in DNA: TGTGCCAGCAGTTTCGAGCGGGGTCGCGCCTACGAGCAGTACTTC.